Shown below are 6 T cell receptor beta chains from a single sample sequenced in a study of cytomegalovirus exposure and HLA in healthy donors. The PCR made use of 60 Vbeta and 13 Jbeta primers. Sequencing was performed with immunoSEQ multiplex PCR; in TCRdb, only in-frame clones are kept and a portion is missing. The data contain 150,000 or so clones, approximately 83% of them singletons. The sequencing sample was made of PBMCs. The receptors originated from a male donor in good health and CMV-seronegative.

The rearrangement links TRBV29-1 to TRBJ1-2, with D possibly being TRBD1 (6 bases). CDR1 and CDR2 from the germline V gene are SQVTM and ANQGSEA. V shed 5 bases and J shed 0 bases, with 19 bases lying between them. The length of the CDR3 is 16 residues. The CDR3 loop is CSVPGAGGDPNYGYTF. The DNA of the CDR3 is TGCAGCGTTCCGGGGGCGGGGGGCGACCCTAACTATGGCTACACCTTC.

The chain recombines TRBV7-3 with TRBJ2-2, with D possibly TRBD1 on 6 matching bases. The CDR3 contains 13 residues. Germline CDR1 reads SGHTA; CDR2 reads FQGTGA. Trimming shortened V by 5 bases and J by 4 bases, and 8 bases separated the two germline ends. Here the CDR3 DNA reads TGTGCCAGCAGCCCACAGGGCACCGGGGAGCTGTTTTTT. Translated, it gives CASSPQGTGELFF.

This chain uses TRBV7-3 with TRBJ2-5, with 9 bases fitting TRBD1. The J call could be wrong; TRBJ2-7 is a better fit for the DNA end. Germline V CDR1 and CDR2: SGHTA, FQGTGA. This CDR3 spans 14 amino acids. The CDR3 loop is CASSETGGDDEQYF. The CDR3 DNA is TGTGCCAGCAGCGAGACAGGGGGGGATGACGAGCAGTACTTC.

The CDR3 sequence is CASSKVKAGINSSYEQYF. DNA for the CDR3: TGTGCCAGCAGCAAGGTGAAGGCAGGGATTAATAGCTCCTACGAGCAGTACTTC. J is TRBJ2-7 and V is TRBV21-1; TRBD1 was called by the table and not checked on the DNA. TRBV21-1 is assigned pseudogene status. CDR3 size: 18 residues.

This chain connects TRBV5-1 to TRBJ2-1, with 11 bases matching TRBD2. Germline lookup yields CDR1 SGHRS and CDR2 YFSETQ. The CDR3 is 15 residues long. J was trimmed by 8 bases and V by 2 bases; bases with no gene match: 6. The CDR3 loop reads CASSLGTSGPYEQFF. The CDR3 region has the DNA TGCGCCAGCAGCTTAGGGACTAGCGGTCCATATGAGCAGTTCTTC.

The gene calls are TRBV11-2 and TRBJ2-5; D ambiguous. The end of the DNA aligns better with TRBJ2-7, so the J call may be wrong. This CDR3 is 12 amino acids long. In germline, CDR1 is SGHAT, CDR2 FQNNGV. The CDR3 DNA reads as TGTGCCAGCAGTCTGATGCCCTACGAGCAGTACTTC. This gives the protein CASSLMPYEQYF.